The 14 T cell receptor beta chains reported below all come from one sample, sequenced in a study of chemoradiotherapy in HPV16-positive cancers. The method was immunoSEQ multiplex PCR; TCRdb's version includes in-frame clones alone and lacks a portion of them. The sample consists of about 2,500 clones, over 75% of them appearing once. The material was tumor tissue, obtained from a patient who underwent chemoradiotherapy. The receptors derive from a human donor with HPV-associated anogenital cancer.

The chain employs TRBV7-2 and TRBJ2-5; D ambiguous. This CDR3 spans 15 amino acids. Germline-derived CDR1 and CDR2 are SGHTA and FQGNSA. V lost 5 bases and J lost 2, with 15 bases in between. CDR3 nucleotide sequence: TGTGCCAGCAGCCCCGGATATGCCCCGCAAGAGACCCAGTACTTC. It specifies CASSPGYAPQETQYF.

The rearrangement uses TRBV4-1 and TRBJ2-7, with D possibly matching TRBD2 (6 bases). The CDR3 has 17 residues. Germline V gives CDR1 MGHRA, CDR2 YSYEKL. With 0 bases removed from V and 6 bases from J, the gap between germline ends came to 21 bases. CDR3 amino acids: CASSQDWALGGFSEQYF. The CDR3 DNA reads as TGCGCCAGCAGCCAAGATTGGGCCCTCGGAGGGTTCAGCGAGCAGTACTTC.

A single count supports this clone. The V gene is TRBV11-1, the J gene TRBJ2-3, with 11 positions matching TRBD1. CDR1 is SGHAT, CDR2 FQDESV, per germline (reference sequence). Trimming at V came to 5 bases and at J to 6 bases, leaving 7 bases not matched to a gene. The CDR3 is made up of 15 amino acids. The chain's CDR3 is CASSPDRGRRDTQYF. The CDR3 DNA reads as TGTGCCAGCAGCCCGGACAGGGGGCGGAGGGATACGCAGTATTTT.

The V and J genes are TRBV12-5 and TRBJ2-5; 7 nucleotides agree with TRBD1. The length of the CDR3 is 18 residues. With 4 bases clipped from V and 1 base from J, the junction kept 15 bases outside the gene matches. Germline CDR1 is LGHNT and CDR2 is FRNRAP. Written as DNA, the CDR3 is TGTGCTAGTGGTTCATACCCCCGAAACTACAGGGGCCAAGAGACCCAGTACTTC. It codes for CASGSYPRNYRGQETQYF.

The V and J genes are TRBV19 and TRBJ1-2; D call uncertain. This CDR3 spans 14 amino acids. Trimming shortened V by 5 bases and J by 5 bases, and 15 bases separated the two germline ends. Germline CDR1 is LNHDA and CDR2 is SQIVND (reference sequence). Here the CDR3 DNA reads TGTGCCAGTAGTGAACCCACAGACGGTTATGGCTACACCTTC. This codes for CASSEPTDGYGYTF.

This chain uses TRBV4-2 with TRBJ2-7; tentative D call: TRBD2 (6 bases). CDR1 and CDR2 (germline): LGHNA, YNFKEQ. CDR3 length equals 15 residues. V lost 4 bases, J lost 3 bases, and 16 bases lay in between. The DNA of the CDR3 is TGTGCCAGCAGCCTAAATAGCGGAGTCATCTACGAGCAGTACTTC. Translating it yields CASSLNSGVIYEQYF.

The V and J genes are TRBV11-1 and TRBJ1-6; tentative D call: TRBD1 (5 bases). V lost 5 bases, J lost 8 bases, and 22 bases lay in between. The CDR3 runs to 17 residues. Germline V gene data show CDR1 as SGHAT and CDR2 as FQDESV (reference sequence). This CDR3 reads CASSQNGASSGDSPLHF. The DNA of the CDR3 is TGTGCCAGCAGCCAGAACGGGGCTTCCTCGGGGGATTCACCCCTCCACTTT.

The gene calls are TRBV5-4 and TRBJ2-3; D gene ambiguous. The germline V gene encodes CDR1 SGHNT and CDR2 YYREEE (reference sequence). The CDR3 consists of 17 residues. Trimming removed 3 bases from V and 0 bases from J, with 17 bases in between. Here the CDR3 DNA reads TGTGCCAGCAGCTCTAGGACCGGTACTACTAGCACAGATACGCAGTATTTT. Amino acid sequence: CASSSRTGTTSTDTQYF.

J is TRBJ2-1 and V is TRBV4-2; 9 nucleotides agree with TRBD2. The CDR3 contains 15 residues. Per germline, CDR1 LGHNA and CDR2 YNFKEQ. Trimming removed 4 bases from V and 7 bases from J; junction bases left unmatched: 8. The CDR3: CASSPLAGSRNEQFF. DNA of the CDR3: TGTGCCAGCAGCCCTCTAGCGGGATCTCGGAATGAGCAGTTCTTC.

The rearrangement links TRBV21-1 to TRBJ1-2. TRBV21-1 counts as a pseudogene. The CDR3 spans 14 residues. The CDR3 DNA sequence: TGTGCCAGCAGCAAAGAGCACCCTAACTATGGCTACACCTTC. This gives the protein CASSKEHPNYGYTF.

The rearrangement links TRBV7-2 to TRBJ2-3; the match to TRBD2 covers 15 bases. Germline loops: CDR1 SGHTA, CDR2 FQGNSA. With 1 base clipped from V and 12 bases from J, the junction kept 5 bases outside the gene matches. The CDR3 sequence is 15 residues long. CDR3 sequence (DNA): TGTGCCAGCAGCTTAGGCGGACTAGCGGGAGGGCACCAGTATTTT. It yields the protein CASSLGGLAGGHQYF. The full variable domain, with the rest looked up from reference TRBV7-2 and TRBJ2-3, is GAGVSQSPSNKVTEKGKDVELRCDPISGHTALYWYRQSLGQGLEFLIYFQGNSAPDKSGLPSDRFSAERTGGSVSTLTIQRTQQEDSAVYLCASSLGGLAGGHQYFGPGTRLTVL.

The chain employs TRBV6-6 and TRBJ1-1; maybe TRBD1 (5 bases). Germline V gene sequence: CDR1 MNHNY, CDR2 SVGAGI (reference sequence). CDR3 length: 13 residues. Trimming took off 5 bases at V and 4 bases at J, with 11 bases between the two ends. CDR3 amino acids: CASSPTDSTEAFF. DNA of the CDR3: TGTGCCAGCAGTCCTACCGACAGCACTGAAGCTTTCTTT.

The chain employs TRBV5-1 and TRBJ1-4; 9 bases align to TRBD1. CDR3 length equals 18 residues. After removal of 4 bases from V and 0 bases from J, the junction contained 10 bases not matched to a gene. From germline, CDR1 is SGHRS and CDR2 YFSETQ. CDR3 protein: CASSIGQGSGSTNEKLFF. The CDR3 bases are TGCGCCAGCAGCATCGGACAGGGGAGTGGGTCAACTAATGAAAAACTGTTTTTT.

The CDR3 nucleotides are TGTGCCAGCAGCCTGGGACTAGCGGGAGGGGTGGATACGCAGTATTTT. It translates to CASSLGLAGGVDTQYF. The chain links TRBV5-4 to TRBJ2-3; 16 bases agree with TRBD2. Per the germline V gene, CDR1 is SGHNT and CDR2 is YYREEE (reference sequence). The CDR3 consists of 16 residues. V dropped 4 bases and J dropped 6; count of bases not matched to a gene: 5.